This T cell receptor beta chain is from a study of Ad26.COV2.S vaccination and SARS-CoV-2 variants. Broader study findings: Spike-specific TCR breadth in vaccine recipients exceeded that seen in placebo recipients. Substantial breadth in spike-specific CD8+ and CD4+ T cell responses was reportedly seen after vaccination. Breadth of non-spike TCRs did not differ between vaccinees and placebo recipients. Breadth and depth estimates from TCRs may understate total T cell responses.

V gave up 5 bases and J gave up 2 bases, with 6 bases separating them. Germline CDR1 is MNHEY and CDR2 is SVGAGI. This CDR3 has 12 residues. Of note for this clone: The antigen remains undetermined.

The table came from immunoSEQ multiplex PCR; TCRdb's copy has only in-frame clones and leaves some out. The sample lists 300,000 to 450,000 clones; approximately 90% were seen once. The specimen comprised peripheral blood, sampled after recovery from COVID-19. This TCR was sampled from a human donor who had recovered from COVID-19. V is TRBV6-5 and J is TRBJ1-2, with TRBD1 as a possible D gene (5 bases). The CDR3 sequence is CASSKGNYGYTF. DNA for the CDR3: TGTGCCAGCAGTAAGGGGAACTATGGCTACACCTTC.